This T cell receptor beta chain was captured by sequencing in a study of metastatic and nonmetastatic thyroid tumors. Study-wide context: Thyroid patients, malignant and benign, had repertoires compared across blood and tumor or nodule tissue. Study-level points and caveats: As reported, TCR beta diversity in blood and tumor was significantly higher in malignant thyroid tumors than in benign nodules.

In this sample, this clone turned up a few times. Its antigen remains unidentified. This CDR3 is built from 15 residues. Trimming stripped 7 bases from V and 2 bases from J, with 17 bases between. Germline V gene sequence: CDR1 LNHDA, CDR2 SQIVND (reference sequence). No patient had received any treatment before thyroid surgery. Per the original data handling: The distant-metastasis classifier for papillary thyroid cancer was built from CDR3 differences across clinicopathological groups. TCRdb used MiXCR to call clones anew from the PCR reads. The V and J calls come from TCRdb's annotation, not from the publication. The sample holds 9,000 to 15,000 clones; approximately 32% are singletons and the top ten take roughly 10%.

The chain has TRBV19 and TRBJ1-1, with no clear D. Sequencing was carried out using tumor tissue. This clonotype was sampled from a female donor with papillary thyroid cancer or a benign thyroid nodule (not recorded which). Some clones in this sample may be carry-over from other donors' samples. CDR3 region: CASNRPGYLNTEAFF. CDR3 coding DNA: TGTGCCAGTAATCGTCCGGGATACTTAAACACTGAAGCTTTCTTT.